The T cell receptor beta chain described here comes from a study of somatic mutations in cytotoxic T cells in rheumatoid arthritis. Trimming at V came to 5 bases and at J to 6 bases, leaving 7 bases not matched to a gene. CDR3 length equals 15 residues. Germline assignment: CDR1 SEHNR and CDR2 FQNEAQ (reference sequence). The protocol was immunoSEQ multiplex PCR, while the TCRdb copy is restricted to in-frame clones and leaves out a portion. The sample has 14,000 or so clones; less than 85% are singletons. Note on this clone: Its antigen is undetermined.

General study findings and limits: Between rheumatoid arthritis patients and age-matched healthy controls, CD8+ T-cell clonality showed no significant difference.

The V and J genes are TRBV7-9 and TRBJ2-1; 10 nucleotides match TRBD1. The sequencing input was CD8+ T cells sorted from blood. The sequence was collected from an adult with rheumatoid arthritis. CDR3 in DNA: TGTGCCAGCAGCCGGACAGGGGGAGAGTTCAATGAGCAGTTCTTC. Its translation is CASSRTGGEFNEQFF.